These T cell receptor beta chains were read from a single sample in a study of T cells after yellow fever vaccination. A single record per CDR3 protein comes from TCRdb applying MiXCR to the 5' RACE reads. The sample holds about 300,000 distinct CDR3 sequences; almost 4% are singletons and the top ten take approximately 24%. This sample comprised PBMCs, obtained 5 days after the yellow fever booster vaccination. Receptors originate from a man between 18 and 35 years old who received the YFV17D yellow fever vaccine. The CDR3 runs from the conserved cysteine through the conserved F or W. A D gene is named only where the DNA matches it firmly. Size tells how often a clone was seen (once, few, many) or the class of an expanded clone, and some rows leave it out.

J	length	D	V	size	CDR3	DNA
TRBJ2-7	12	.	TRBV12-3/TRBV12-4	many	CASSLGEAPQYF	TGTGCCAGCAGTTTAGGGGAGGCCCCGCAGTACTTC
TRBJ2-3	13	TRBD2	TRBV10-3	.	CAIRGTTEDTQYF	TGTGCCATCAGAGGGACTACCGAAGATACGCAGTATTTT
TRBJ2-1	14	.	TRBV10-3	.	CASGGAGGLNEQFF	TGTGCCTCCGGGGGGGCAGGGGGCCTTAATGAGCAGTTCTTC
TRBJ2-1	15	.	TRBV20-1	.	CSAHRWGGDNNEQFF	TGCAGTGCTCATAGGTGGGGGGGGGACAACAATGAGCAGTTCTTC
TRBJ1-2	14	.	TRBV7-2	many	CASSLVTGEGGYTF	TGTGCCAGCAGCTTAGTTACGGGAGAGGGGGGCTACACCTTC
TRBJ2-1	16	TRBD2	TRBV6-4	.	CASSDWASGDYNEQFF	TGTGCCAGCAGCGATTGGGCTAGCGGGGACTACAATGAGCAGTTCTTC
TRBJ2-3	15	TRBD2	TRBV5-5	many	CASSLTSGATDTQYF	TGTGCCAGCAGCCTGACTAGCGGAGCCACAGATACGCAGTATTTT
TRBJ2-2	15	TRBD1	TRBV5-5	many	CASSFIQGVVGELFF	TGTGCCAGCAGCTTTATACAGGGGGTGGTCGGGGAGCTGTTTTTT
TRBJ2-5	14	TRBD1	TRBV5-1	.	CASSKTGTEETQYF	TGCGCCAGCAGCAAGACAGGGACGGAAGAGACCCAGTACTTC
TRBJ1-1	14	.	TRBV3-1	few	CASSQPSGGAEAFF	TGTGCCAGCAGCCAACCCTCCGGGGGTGCTGAAGCTTTCTTT
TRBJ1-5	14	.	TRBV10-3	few	CAISAQDSNQPQHF	TGTGCCATCTCGGCGCAGGATAGCAATCAGCCCCAGCATTTT
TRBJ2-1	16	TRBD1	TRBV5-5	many	CASSNTGTGSYNEQFF	TGTGCCAGCAGCAACACCGGGACAGGGTCCTACAATGAGCAGTTCTTC
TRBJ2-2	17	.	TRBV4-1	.	CASSQEAQGTNTGELFF	TGCGCCAGCAGCCAAGAAGCCCAGGGGACGAACACCGGGGAGCTGTTTTTT
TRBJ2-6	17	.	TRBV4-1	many	CASSPGRALPGANVLTF	TGCGCCAGCAGCCCGGGACGGGCCTTACCTGGGGCCAACGTCCTGACTTTC
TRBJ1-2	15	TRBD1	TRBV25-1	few	CASNGPGQGHYGYTF	TGTGCCAGCAATGGTCCGGGACAGGGGCACTATGGCTACACCTTC
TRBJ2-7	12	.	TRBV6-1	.	CASSGLLAEQYF	TGTGCCAGCAGTGGATTACTAGCCGAGCAGTACTTC
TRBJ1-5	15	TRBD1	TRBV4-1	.	CASSQVGQGKQPQHF	TGCGCCAGCAGCCAAGTCGGACAGGGCAAACAGCCCCAGCATTTT
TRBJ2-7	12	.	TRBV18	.	CASSPRAFEQYF	TGTGCCAGCTCACCACGAGCGTTCGAGCAGTACTTC
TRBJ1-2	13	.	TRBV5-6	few	CASSRIHLYGYTF	TGTGCCAGCAGCCGTATTCACCTCTATGGCTACACCTTC
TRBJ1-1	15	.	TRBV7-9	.	CASSLAGFGGTEAFF	TGTGCCAGCAGCCTAGCGGGTTTTGGGGGGACTGAAGCTTTCTTT
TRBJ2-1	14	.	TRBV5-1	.	CASRGGNRDNEQFF	TGCGCCAGCAGAGGTGGGAACAGGGACAATGAGCAGTTCTTC
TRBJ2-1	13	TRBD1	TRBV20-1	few	CSAADRGRNEQFF	TGCAGTGCTGCGGACAGGGGGCGAAATGAGCAGTTCTTC
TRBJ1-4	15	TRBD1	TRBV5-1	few	CASSFLGTGEEKLFF	TGCGCCAGCAGCTTTCTGGGGACAGGGGAGGAAAAACTGTTTTTT
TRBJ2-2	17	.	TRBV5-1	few	CASSLEWRGTGTGELFF	TGCGCCAGCAGCTTGGAATGGAGGGGAACTGGCACCGGGGAGCTGTTTTTT
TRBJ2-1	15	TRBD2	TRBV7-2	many	CASRPAGGVYNEQFF	TGTGCCAGCAGGCCGGCCGGGGGGGTATACAATGAGCAGTTCTTC
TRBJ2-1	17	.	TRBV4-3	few	CASSQDLFTGFDNEQFF	TGCGCCAGCAGCCAAGATCTTTTCACGGGGTTCGACAATGAGCAGTTCTTC
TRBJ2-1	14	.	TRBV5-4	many	CASSEASALNEQFF	TGTGCCAGCAGCGAAGCCTCAGCGCTCAATGAGCAGTTCTTC
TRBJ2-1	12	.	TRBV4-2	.	CASSQGAYEQFF	TGTGCCAGCAGCCAAGGAGCTTACGAGCAGTTCTTC
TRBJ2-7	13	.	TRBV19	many	CASSIGRGYEQYF	TGTGCCAGTAGTATCGGCAGGGGTTACGAGCAGTACTTC
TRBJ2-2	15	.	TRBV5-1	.	CASSLGQAGVGELFF	TGCGCCAGCAGCTTGGGACAGGCGGGGGTCGGGGAGCTGTTTTTT
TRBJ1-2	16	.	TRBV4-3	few	CASSLLPDSPGYGYTF	TGCGCCAGCAGCCTACTACCGGACAGCCCTGGCTATGGCTACACCTTC
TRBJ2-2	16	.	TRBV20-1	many	CSAFERGQTNTGELFF	TGCAGTGCTTTCGAACGAGGACAAACGAACACCGGGGAGCTGTTTTTT
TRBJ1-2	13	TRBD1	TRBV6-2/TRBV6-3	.	CASSTGGEYGYTF	TGTGCCAGCAGCACAGGGGGTGAATACGGCTACACCTTC
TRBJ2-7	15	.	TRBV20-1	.	CSARDPRQDDYEQYF	TGCAGTGCTAGAGATCCCAGGCAAGATGACTACGAGCAGTACTTC
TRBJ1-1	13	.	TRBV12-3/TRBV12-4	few	CASSFRMNTEAFF	TGTGCCAGCAGTTTTCGAATGAACACTGAAGCTTTCTTT
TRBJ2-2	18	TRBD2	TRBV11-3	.	CASSLDLVTSGVPGELFF	TGTGCCAGCAGCTTAGATCTTGTAACTAGCGGGGTACCCGGGGAGCTGTTTTTT
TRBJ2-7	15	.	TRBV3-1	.	CASSFLTGTPYEQYF	TGTGCCAGCAGCTTTCTGACCGGGACTCCCTACGAGCAGTACTTC
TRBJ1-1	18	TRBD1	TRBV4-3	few	CASSLLNRAGGRNTEAFF	TGCGCCAGCAGCCTTCTAAATCGGGCAGGGGGACGGAACACTGAAGCTTTCTTT
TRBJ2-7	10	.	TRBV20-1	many	CSARFGIQYF	TGCAGTGCTAGGTTTGGTATCCAGTACTTC
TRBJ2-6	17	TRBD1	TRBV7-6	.	CASSSEDRFSGANVLTF	TGTGCCAGCAGCTCGGAGGACAGGTTCTCTGGGGCCAACGTCCTGACTTTC
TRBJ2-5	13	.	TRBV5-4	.	CASSYRGAETQYF	TGTGCCAGCAGCTATAGGGGGGCGGAGACCCAGTACTTC
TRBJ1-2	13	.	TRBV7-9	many	CASSLTDNYGYTF	TGTGCCAGCAGCCTTACGGATAACTATGGCTACACCTTC
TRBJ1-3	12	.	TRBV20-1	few	CSASFPEDTIYF	TGCAGTGCTAGTTTTCCCGAAGACACCATATATTTT
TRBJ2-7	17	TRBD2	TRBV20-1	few	CSARDSRLAGGPYEQYF	TGCAGTGCTAGAGATTCGAGACTAGCGGGGGGCCCATACGAGCAGTACTTC
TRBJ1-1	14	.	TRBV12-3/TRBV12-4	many	CASSFALGYTEAFF	TGTGCCAGCAGTTTTGCCCTGGGCTACACTGAAGCTTTCTTT
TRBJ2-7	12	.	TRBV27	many	CASFSSSYEQYF	TGTGCCAGCTTTTCTAGCTCCTACGAGCAGTACTTC
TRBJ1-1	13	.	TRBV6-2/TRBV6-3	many	CASMDTRNTEAFF	TGTGCCAGCATGGACACGCGGAACACTGAAGCTTTCTTT
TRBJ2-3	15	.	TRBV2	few	CASRTGLTLTDTQYF	TGTGCCAGCAGGACGGGGCTCACCCTCACAGATACGCAGTATTTT